What follows are 9 T cell receptor beta chains derived from one specimen sequenced in a study of cytomegalovirus exposure and HLA in healthy donors. PCR involved 60 Vbeta and 13 Jbeta primers. TCRdb's copy holds only in-frame clones and misses some; the assay was immunoSEQ multiplex PCR. The table has under 110,000 clones, under 80% seen once; the top ten hold under 7.5%. Sequenced material: PBMCs. The receptors were gathered from a woman in her forties or fifties in good health and CMV-seropositive.

This chain joins TRBV2 and TRBJ1-5; D is possibly TRBD1 (6 bases). V lost 6 bases and J lost 1, with 16 bases in between. CDR3 length equals 16 residues. The V gene's germline CDR1 is SNHLY and CDR2 FYNNEI. Here the CDR3 reads CASRPGTPRSNQPQHF. Written as DNA, the CDR3 is TGTGCCAGCAGGCCCGGGACACCTCGGAGCAATCAGCCCCAGCATTTT. The variable domain in full, with the rest retrieved from reference TRBV2 and TRBJ1-5, is EPEVTQTPSHQVTQMGQEVILRCVPISNHLYFYWYRQILGQKVEFLVSFYNNEISEKSEIFDDQFSVERPDGSNFTLKIRSTKLEDSAMYFCASRPGTPRSNQPQHFGDGTRLSIL.

The chain is built from TRBV7-2 and TRBJ2-3, with D possibly being TRBD2 (5 bases). CDR1 is SGHTA and CDR2 is FQGNSA in the germline V gene. The CDR3 length is 16 residues. The ends were cut back, 5 bases at V and 2 bases at J, with 17 bases in the middle. In DNA form, the CDR3 reads TGTGCCAGCAGCCACGGGGAAATGGAGATCACAGATACGCAGTATTTT. It is translated as CASSHGEMEITDTQYF.

The V gene is TRBV14, the J gene TRBJ1-5; D not resolved. Germline lookup yields CDR1 SGHDN and CDR2 FVKESK. The CDR3 is made up of 12 amino acids. The V end lost 4 bases, the J end lost 4 bases, and 5 bases lay between the germline ends. Written as DNA, the CDR3 is TGTGCCAGCAGCCGGCAGAATCAGCCCCAGCATTTT. It is translated as CASSRQNQPQHF.

The rearrangement links TRBV5-1 to TRBJ2-7; D is perhaps TRBD1 (5 bases). The germline V gene has CDR1 SGHRS and CDR2 YFSETQ. The CDR3 contains 15 residues. V lost 0 bases and J lost 0, with 10 bases in between. The CDR3 nucleotides are TGCGCCAGCAGCTTGGGGACATCAAACTCCTACGAGCAGTACTTC. Residues: CASSLGTSNSYEQYF.

V gene TRBV4-2 combines with J gene TRBJ2-6, with D possibly TRBD2 on 6 matching bases. This CDR3 region has 16 residues. The V end was cut by 2 bases, the J end by 1 base, with 9 bases between. The V gene's germline CDR1 is LGHNA and CDR2 YNFKEQ. CDR3 sequence (DNA): TGTGCCAGCAGCCAACAGGCGGGGTCTGGGGCCAACGTCCTGACTTTC. Translating gives CASSQQAGSGANVLTF.

The rearrangement links TRBV19 to TRBJ2-3; maybe TRBD1 (5 bases). Germline CDR1 LNHDA, CDR2 SQIVND (reference sequence). The CDR3 covers 17 residues. Trimming cost V 2 bases and J 4 bases, with 19 bases left between them. CDR3 in DNA: TGTGCCAGTAGTATAACTCGGACACCCCAGGACGCAGATACGCAGTATTTT. Amino acids: CASSITRTPQDADTQYF. Combining the CDR3 with reference TRBV19 and TRBJ2-3 gives the whole variable domain DGGITQSPKYLFRKEGQNVTLSCEQNLNHDAMYWYRQDPGQGLRLIYYSQIVNDFQKGDIAEGYSVSREKKESFPLTVTSAQKNPTAFYLCASSITRTPQDADTQYFGPGTRLTVL.

The J gene is TRBJ2-2, the V gene TRBV7-6; a possible D gene is TRBD1 (6 bases). CDR1 SGHVS and CDR2 FNYEAQ come from the germline V gene. This CDR3 has 16 residues. V dropped 2 bases and J dropped 6 bases, with 16 bases sitting between them. The CDR3 is CASSLSGQSPPGELFF. CDR3 DNA: TGTGCCAGCAGCTTATCAGGACAGAGCCCTCCCGGGGAGCTGTTTTTT.

V usage is TRBV28 and J usage is TRBJ1-1; 9 bases match TRBD1. Unmatched junction bases numbered 16, after V lost 5 bases and J lost 3 bases. Germline lookup yields CDR1 MDHEN and CDR2 SYDVKM. The CDR3 totals 18 residues. The CDR3 protein is CASSPNRRQGEHYTEAFF. CDR3 DNA: TGTGCCAGCAGTCCTAACCGCCGACAGGGGGAACACTACACTGAAGCTTTCTTT. The whole variable domain, remainder taken from reference TRBV28 and TRBJ1-1, is DVKVTQSSRYLVKRTGEKVFLECVQDMDHENMFWYRQDPGLGLRLIYFSYDVKMKEKGDIPEGYSVSREKKERFSLILESASTNQTSMYLCASSPNRRQGEHYTEAFFGQGTRLTVV.

The chain is built from TRBV7-3 and TRBJ2-7; possible D gene TRBD1, 5 bases. V was pared by 5 bases and J by 2 bases, with 10 bases between. Germline CDR1 and CDR2: SGHTA and FQGTGA. The CDR3 runs 13 residues. The CDR3 reads CASSVDRTYEQYF. The CDR3 nucleotides read TGTGCCAGCAGCGTAGACAGAACCTACGAGCAGTACTTC.